This is a list of T cell receptor beta chains from one sample in a study of blood T cell repertoires in COVID-19. The data were produced by immunoSEQ multiplex PCR, yet TCRdb's version contains in-frame clones alone and is incomplete. The data contain fewer than 200,000 clones, about 80% of them seen just once; the ten biggest clones take up around 7.8%. Sequenced material: PBMCs or T cells enriched from blood (not recorded which). The receptors shown here come from a man between 45 and 60 years old who had recovered from COVID-19. The CDR3 runs from the conserved cysteine through the conserved F or W. A D gene is named only where the DNA matches it firmly. Only some rows state a clone size, as once, few, many or a class for expanded clones.

j_gene,abundance,d_gene,len,v_gene,CDR3aa,CDR3nt
TRBJ1-5,-,-,14,TRBV7-8,CASSLVRDNQPQHF,TGTGCCAGCAGCTTAGTTAGAGACAATCAGCCCCAGCATTTT
TRBJ2-3,-,-,16,TRBV18,CASSPPGTYLTDTQYF,TGTGCCAGCTCACCACCGGGGACTTATCTCACAGATACGCAGTATTTT
TRBJ2-7,-,-,15,TRBV15,CATSRSWGESYEQYF,TGTGCCACCAGCAGATCCTGGGGGGAATCCTACGAGCAGTACTTC
TRBJ1-5,-,TRBD1,15,TRBV15,CATRGQAHSNQPQHF,TGTGCCACCAGGGGACAGGCCCATAGCAATCAGCCCCAGCATTTT
TRBJ2-7,-,-,13,TRBV15,CATSRDRVHEQYF,TGTGCCACCAGCAGAGACAGGGTCCACGAGCAGTACTTC
TRBJ2-7,-,TRBD1,14,TRBV30,CAWRPGTGGYEQYF,TGTGCCTGGAGACCCGGGACAGGGGGCTACGAGCAGTACTTC
TRBJ2-3,-,TRBD1,16,TRBV12-5,CASGPGQGTSTDTQYF,TGTGCTAGTGGTCCTGGACAGGGAACAAGCACAGATACGCAGTATTTT
TRBJ2-5,-,-,14,TRBV15,CATSRRGKQETQYF,TGTGCCACCAGTCGCAGGGGCAAACAAGAGACCCAGTACTTC
TRBJ1-2,-,TRBD1,17,TRBV19,CASSIGHRGPPNYGYTF,TGTGCCAGTAGTATAGGCCACAGGGGGCCTCCTAACTATGGCTACACCTTC
TRBJ2-7,-,TRBD1,14,TRBV30,CAWIGTGVPYEQYF,TGTGCCTGGATAGGGACAGGGGTTCCCTACGAGCAGTACTTC
TRBJ1-2,once,-,13,TRBV18,CASSPPDRLGYTF,TGTGCCAGCTCACCACCGGACAGATTAGGCTACACCTTC
TRBJ2-2,few,-,14,TRBV7-2,CASSLQVNTGELFF,TGTGCCAGCAGCTTACAGGTGAACACCGGGGAGCTGTTTTTT
TRBJ1-4,-,-,12,TRBV30,CAWGLYNEKLFF,TGTGCCTGGGGACTGTATAATGAAAAACTGTTTTTT
TRBJ1-2,-,TRBD1,13,TRBV29-1,CSVERDRGGGYTF,TGCAGCGTTGAAAGGGACAGGGGAGGTGGCTACACCTTC
TRBJ2-2,-,TRBD1,14,TRBV6-5,CASSWDRLTGELFF,TGTGCCAGCAGTTGGGACAGACTCACCGGGGAGCTGTTTTTT
TRBJ2-1,-,TRBD2,14,TRBV5-8,CASSTSGTYNEQFF,TGTGCCAGCAGCACTAGCGGAACCTACAATGAGCAGTTCTTC
TRBJ2-2,-,-,15,TRBV4-1,CASSQAGRNTGELFF,TGCGCCAGCAGCCAAGCTGGGAGGAACACCGGGGAGCTGTTTTTT
TRBJ2-2,-,TRBD2,15,TRBV11-1,CASSLVVSGAGELFF,TGTGCCAGCAGCTTAGTGGTTAGCGGGGCCGGGGAGCTGTTTTTT
TRBJ2-2,-,-,13,TRBV6-5,CASTRGNTGELFF,TGTGCCAGCACTCGGGGGAACACCGGGGAGCTGTTTTTT
TRBJ2-2,-,-,16,TRBV15,CATSKSTGTNTGELFF,TGTGCCACCAGCAAGTCCACAGGGACCAACACCGGGGAGCTGTTTTTT
TRBJ1-4,-,-,14,TRBV18,CASSHRKSNEKLFF,TGTGCCAGCTCACACAGAAAGTCTAATGAAAAACTGTTTTTT
TRBJ2-3,few,TRBD2,16,TRBV7-3,CASSPTSLLSTDTQYF,TGTGCCAGCAGCCCGACTAGCCTCCTTAGCACAGATACGCAGTATTTT
TRBJ2-2,-,TRBD1,14,TRBV7-3,CASSISQGTGELFF,TGTGCCAGCAGCATCTCACAGGGGACCGGGGAGCTGTTTTTT